This T cell receptor beta chain was identified in a study of cytomegalovirus exposure and HLA in healthy donors. Study as a whole: Early released data comprised around 80 million unique TCRs from HLA-typed donors. Study conclusions and caveats: Presence/absence analyses treated sequencing depth as roughly uniform across donors. A later analysis reportedly identified an Asian-associated ancestry cluster as carrying fewer N-insertions than the 666-donor mean. Later analysis demonstrated an association between a missense DCLRE1C variant and TCR beta V- and J-gene trimming.

Germline V gives CDR1 SNHLY, CDR2 FYNNEI. The V end lost 8 bases, the J end lost 4 bases, and 11 bases lay between the germline ends. The CDR3 runs to 12 residues. To note about this clone: The antigen is unknown.

The PCR ran on 60 Vbeta and 13 Jbeta primers. This table comes from immunoSEQ multiplex PCR, and its TCRdb copy is limited to in-frame clones, with some not included. The sample records 120,000 or so clones, roughly a tenth being singletons. The TCR was taken from a woman under 30 in good health and CMV-seropositive. This chain joins TRBV2 and TRBJ1-2; D perhaps matches TRBD1 (6 bases). Sequenced: PBMCs. CDR3 nucleotide sequence: TGTGCCAGCGGAAAGGGGGTCTATGGCTACACCTTC. Its translation is CASGKGVYGYTF.